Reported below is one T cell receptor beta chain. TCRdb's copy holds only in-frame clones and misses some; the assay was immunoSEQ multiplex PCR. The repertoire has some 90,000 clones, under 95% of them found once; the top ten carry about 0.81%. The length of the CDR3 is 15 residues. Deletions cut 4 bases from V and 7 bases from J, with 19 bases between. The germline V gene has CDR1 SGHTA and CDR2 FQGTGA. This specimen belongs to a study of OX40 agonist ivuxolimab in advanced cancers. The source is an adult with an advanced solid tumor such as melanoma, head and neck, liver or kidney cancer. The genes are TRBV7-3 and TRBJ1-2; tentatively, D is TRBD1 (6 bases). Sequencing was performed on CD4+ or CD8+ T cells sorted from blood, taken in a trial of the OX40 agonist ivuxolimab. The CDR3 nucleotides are TGTGCCAGCAGCTCCCGGGACACCGGATGGGGTGGCTACACCTTC. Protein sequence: CASSSRDTGWGGYTF.